One sample yielded the 14 T cell receptor beta chains listed below, sequenced in a study of blood T cell repertoires in COVID-19 (TCRdb year 2020). The protocol used for the library was the immunoSEQ multiplex PCR assay. What TCRdb holds here is the immuneACCESS table cut down to in-frame rearrangements. Part of the clones is not present; checked against another copy, under half of the missing clones reflect an unresolved V gene, and the others are unexplained. This sample has around 13,000 clones in its table, and about 80% of those were observed once. More than 20% of the sample is in the top ten clones. Sequencing was done on a sample of peripheral blood. Receptors were obtained from a man between 40 and 49 years old with active or convalescent COVID-19.

In its sample, this clone ranks as medium-sized (0.01 to 0.1%). This rearrangement joins TRBV20-1 to TRBJ2-4, with a weak D call TRBD2 (6 bases). With 3 bases removed from V and 0 bases from J, the gap between germline ends came to 12 bases. CDR3 length: 15 residues. Germline V gene data show CDR1 as DFQATT and CDR2 as SNEGSKA (reference sequence). The CDR3 nucleotides read TGCAGTGCTAGTTTACGGGGGTCAGCCAAAAACATTCAGTACTTC. It yields the protein CSASLRGSAKNIQYF.

The rearrangement links TRBV6-4 to TRBJ2-3; 8 bases line up with TRBD1. The CDR3 sequence is 13 residues long. Germline-derived CDR1 and CDR2 are MRHNA and SNTAGT. V shed 6 bases and J 6 bases; nucleotides not matched to a gene: 5. CDR3 DNA sequence: TGTGCCAGCAGCCGACAGGGGAGGGATACGCAGTATTTT. It codes for CASSRQGRDTQYF.

The chain joins TRBV7-2 to TRBJ2-4; TRBD1 might be the D (5 bases). The V and J ends lost 5 bases and 0 bases respectively, with 14 bases between them. This CDR3 region has 16 residues. CDR1 SGHTA and CDR2 FQGNSA come from the germline V gene. This CDR3 is CASSEETVLAKNIQYF. CDR3 DNA sequence: TGTGCCAGCAGCGAAGAGACAGTCCTAGCCAAAAACATTCAGTACTTC.

This clone was detected once. This sequence joins TRBV15 and TRBJ2-1; 11 bases fit TRBD2. The V gene end was trimmed by 1 base and the J gene end by 8 bases; junction bases not matched to a gene: 10. Germline CDR1 LNHNV, CDR2 YYDKDF (reference sequence). The CDR3 totals 17 residues. For the CDR3, the DNA is TGTGCCACCAGCAGAGGGGGTACTAGCGGGAGAAGGGATGAGCAGTTCTTC. It specifies CATSRGGTSGRRDEQFF.

CDR3 sequence reads: CSAGTSGPNYEQYF. In DNA form, the CDR3 reads TGCAGCGCCGGGACTAGCGGGCCTAACTACGAGCAGTACTTC. The chain couples TRBV29-1 to TRBJ2-7; 12 nucleotides align to TRBD2. This CDR3 has 14 residues. V shed 7 bases and J 3 bases; nucleotides not matched to a gene: 7. Germline CDR1 is SQVTM and CDR2 is ANQGSEA.

The chain carries TRBV5-1 and TRBJ1-3; 9 bases are a match to TRBD1. The CDR3 runs to 15 residues. The V and J ends lost 4 bases and 0 bases, in that order; junction bases with no gene match: 2. In germline, CDR1 is SGHRS, CDR2 YFSETQ. The CDR3 DNA is TGCGCCAGCAGCCTGACAGGGGGCTCTGGAAACACCATATATTTT. Translating gives CASSLTGGSGNTIYF. Based on the CDR3 plus reference TRBV5-1 and TRBJ1-3, the full variable domain is KAGVTQTPRYLIKTRGQQVTLSCSPISGHRSVSWYQQTPGQGLQFLFEYFSETQRNKGNFPGRFSGRQFSNSRSEMNVSTLELGDSALYLCASSLTGGSGNTIYFGEGSWLTVV.

The chain links TRBV7-9 to TRBJ2-7, with D tentatively TRBD2 (5 bases). The CDR3 has 14 amino acids. V was pared by 4 bases and J by 5 bases, with 15 bases between. Germline V CDR1 and CDR2: SEHNR, FQNEAQ (reference sequence). Here the CDR3 DNA reads TGTGCCAGCAGCTCAGAAGGGAGCCCCCACGAGCAGTACTTC. Its protein product is CASSSEGSPHEQYF.

The V gene is TRBV7-9, the J gene TRBJ1-1; D is uncertain. This CDR3 comprises 12 residues. Looked up from germline, CDR1 is SEHNR and CDR2 is FQNEAQ (reference sequence). The V and J ends lost 3 bases and 7 bases respectively, with 9 bases between them. The CDR3 sequence: CASSFGGGEAFF. The CDR3 DNA reads as TGTGCCAGCAGCTTCGGAGGAGGTGAAGCTTTCTTT.

This clone turned up a few times. The chain couples TRBV6-5 to TRBJ2-7; D possibly corresponds to TRBD1 (5 bases). The germline V and J ends were trimmed by 4 bases and 3 bases, with 13 bases remaining between them. There are 14 residues in the CDR3. Germline-derived CDR1 and CDR2 are MNHEY and SVGAGI. CDR3 sequence (DNA): TGTGCCAGCAGTTCCCGACAGAACAACTACGAGCAGTACTTC. It translates to CASSSRQNNYEQYF.

The V and J genes are TRBV28 and TRBJ1-3, with 8 bases identical to TRBD1. This CDR3 comprises 14 residues. Per germline, CDR1 MDHEN and CDR2 SYDVKM. Unmatched junction bases numbered 8, after V lost 6 bases and J lost 7 bases. CDR3 DNA: TGTGCCAGCAGGGAGTGGGCAGGGGGCAACACCATATATTTT. Translated, it gives CASREWAGGNTIYF.

This clone was seen just once. This chain links TRBV10-3 with TRBJ1-2, with 8 bases that match TRBD1. The V gene end was trimmed by 5 bases and the J gene end by 6 bases; junction bases not matched to a gene: 5. CDR1 is ENHRY, CDR2 SYGVKD, per germline. The CDR3 spans 13 residues. CDR3 sequence reads: CAISKDRENGYTF. DNA of the CDR3: TGTGCCATCAGTAAGGACAGGGAGAATGGCTACACCTTC.

The V and J genes are TRBV11-2 and TRBJ2-5; maybe TRBD2 (6 bases). Germline-derived CDR1 and CDR2 are SGHAT and FQNNGV. Trimming removed 1 base at V and 4 bases at J, with 10 bases between. This CDR3 region has 14 residues. The CDR3 DNA is TGTGCCAGCAGCTTAGGTCGCGGGACAGAGACCCAGTACTTC. Its translation: CASSLGRGTETQYF.

The J gene is TRBJ1-5, the V gene TRBV7-9, with D perhaps matching TRBD1 (6 bases). The CDR3 covers 12 residues. Germline CDR1 is SEHNR and CDR2 is FQNEAQ (reference sequence). V dropped 4 bases and J dropped 6 bases, with 7 bases sitting between them. CDR3 sequence: CASSSGVQPQHF. The CDR3 nucleotides are TGTGCCAGCAGCTCAGGGGTTCAGCCCCAGCATTTT.

The chain uses TRBV11-2 and TRBJ2-7, with 7 positions matching TRBD2. The CDR3 runs 12 residues. Losses at the gene ends were 5 bases for V and 6 bases for J; bases not matched to a gene: 4. CDR1 and CDR2 (germline): SGHAT, FQNNGV. CDR3 sequence (DNA): TGTGCCAGCAGCCAACGCGGGAGCGAGCAGTACTTC. Its protein product is CASSQRGSEQYF.